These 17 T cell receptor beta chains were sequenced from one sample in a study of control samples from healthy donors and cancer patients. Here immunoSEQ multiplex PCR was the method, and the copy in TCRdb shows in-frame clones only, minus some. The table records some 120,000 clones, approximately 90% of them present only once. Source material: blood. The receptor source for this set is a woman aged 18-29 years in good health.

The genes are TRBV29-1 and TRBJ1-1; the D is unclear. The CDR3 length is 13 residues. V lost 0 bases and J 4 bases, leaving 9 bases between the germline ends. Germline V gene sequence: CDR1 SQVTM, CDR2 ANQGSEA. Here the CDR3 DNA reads TGCAGCGTTGAAGACAGTCTACCCACTGAAGCTTTCTTT. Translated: CSVEDSLPTEAFF.

The CDR3 reads CASSVAEGQGNEKLFF. The CDR3 nucleotides read TGTGCCAGCAGCGTAGCGGAGGGACAGGGGAATGAAAAACTGTTTTTT. This chain joins TRBV9 and TRBJ1-4; 10 bases agree with TRBD1. The CDR3 sequence is 16 residues long. After removal of 0 bases from V and 5 bases from J, the junction contained 4 bases not matched to a gene. Germline CDR1 reads SGDLS; CDR2 reads YYNGEE.

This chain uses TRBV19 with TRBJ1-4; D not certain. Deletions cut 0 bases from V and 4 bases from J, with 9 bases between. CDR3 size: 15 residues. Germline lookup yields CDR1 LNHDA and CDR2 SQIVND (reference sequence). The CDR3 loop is CASSIDAGLNEKLFF. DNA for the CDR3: TGTGCCAGTAGTATAGATGCAGGCCTTAATGAAAAACTGTTTTTT.

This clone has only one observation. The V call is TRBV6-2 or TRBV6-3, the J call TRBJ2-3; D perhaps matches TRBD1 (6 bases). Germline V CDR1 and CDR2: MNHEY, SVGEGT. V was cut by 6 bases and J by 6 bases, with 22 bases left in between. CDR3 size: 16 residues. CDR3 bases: TGTGCCAGCAGCTTCGGCCGGGACACCAACCACGATACGCAGTATTTT. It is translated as CASSFGRDTNHDTQYF.

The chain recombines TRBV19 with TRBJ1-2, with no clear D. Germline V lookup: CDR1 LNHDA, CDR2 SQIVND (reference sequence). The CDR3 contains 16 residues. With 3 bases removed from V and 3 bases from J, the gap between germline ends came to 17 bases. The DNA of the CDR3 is TGTGCCAGTAGTATCCCACCAGGAACCCAACACTATGGCTACACCTTC. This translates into CASSIPPGTQHYGYTF. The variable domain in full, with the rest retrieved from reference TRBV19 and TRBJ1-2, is DGGITQSPKYLFRKEGQNVTLSCEQNLNHDAMYWYRQDPGQGLRLIYYSQIVNDFQKGDIAEGYSVSREKKESFPLTVTSAQKNPTAFYLCASSIPPGTQHYGYTFGSGTRLTVV.

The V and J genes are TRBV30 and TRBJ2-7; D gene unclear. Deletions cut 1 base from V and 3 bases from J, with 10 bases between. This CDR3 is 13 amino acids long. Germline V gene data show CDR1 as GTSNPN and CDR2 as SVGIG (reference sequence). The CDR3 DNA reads TGTGCCTGGAGTGCTTCCCCGTTCTACGAGCAGTACTTC. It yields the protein CAWSASPFYEQYF.

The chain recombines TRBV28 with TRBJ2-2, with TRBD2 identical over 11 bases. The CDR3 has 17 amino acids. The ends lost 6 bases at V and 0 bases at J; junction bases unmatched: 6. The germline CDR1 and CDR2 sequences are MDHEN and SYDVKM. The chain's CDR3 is CASRRLAGPSNTGELFF. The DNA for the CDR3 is TGTGCCAGCAGGCGACTAGCGGGACCTTCGAACACCGGGGAGCTGTTTTTT.

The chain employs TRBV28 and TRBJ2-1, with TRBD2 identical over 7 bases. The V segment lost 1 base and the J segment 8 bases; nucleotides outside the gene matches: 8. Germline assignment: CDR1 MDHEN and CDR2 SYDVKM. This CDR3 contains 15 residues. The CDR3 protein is CASSLYTGGSDEQFF. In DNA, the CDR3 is TGTGCCAGCAGTTTATATACGGGGGGTTCGGATGAGCAGTTCTTC. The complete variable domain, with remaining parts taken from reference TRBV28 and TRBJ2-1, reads DVKVTQSSRYLVKRTGEKVFLECVQDMDHENMFWYRQDPGLGLRLIYFSYDVKMKEKGDIPEGYSVSREKKERFSLILESASTNQTSMYLCASSLYTGGSDEQFFGPGTRLTVL.

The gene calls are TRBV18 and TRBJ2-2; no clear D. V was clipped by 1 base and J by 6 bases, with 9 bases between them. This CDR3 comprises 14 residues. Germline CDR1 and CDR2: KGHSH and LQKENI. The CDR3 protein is CASSPLPTPGELFF. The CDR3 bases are TGTGCCAGCTCACCACTACCGACCCCCGGGGAGCTGTTTTTT.

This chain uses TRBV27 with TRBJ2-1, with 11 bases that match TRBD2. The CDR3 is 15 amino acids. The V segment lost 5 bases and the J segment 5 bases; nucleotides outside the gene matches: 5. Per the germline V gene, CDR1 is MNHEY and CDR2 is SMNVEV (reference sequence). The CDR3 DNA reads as TGTGCCAGCAGTACCGGGACTAGCGGAAACAATGAGCAGTTCTTC. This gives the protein CASSTGTSGNNEQFF.

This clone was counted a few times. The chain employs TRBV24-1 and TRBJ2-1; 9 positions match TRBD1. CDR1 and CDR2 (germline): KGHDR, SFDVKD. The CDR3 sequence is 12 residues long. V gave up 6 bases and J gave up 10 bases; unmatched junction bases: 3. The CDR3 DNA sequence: TGTGCCACCAGTAACAGGGGGCTCGAGCAGTTCTTC. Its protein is CATSNRGLEQFF.

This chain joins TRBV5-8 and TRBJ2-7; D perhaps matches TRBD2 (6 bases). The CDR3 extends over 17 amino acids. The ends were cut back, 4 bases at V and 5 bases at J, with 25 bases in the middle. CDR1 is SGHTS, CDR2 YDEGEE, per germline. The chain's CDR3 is CASSPPRRGRGYDEQYF. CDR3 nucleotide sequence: TGTGCCAGCAGCCCCCCGCGGAGGGGACGAGGCTACGACGAGCAGTACTTC.

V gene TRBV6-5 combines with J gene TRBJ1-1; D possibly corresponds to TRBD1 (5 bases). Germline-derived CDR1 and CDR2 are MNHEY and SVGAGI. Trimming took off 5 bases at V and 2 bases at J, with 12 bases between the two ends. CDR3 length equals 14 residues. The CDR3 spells CASSPNQGNTEAFF. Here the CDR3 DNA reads TGTGCCAGCAGTCCGAACCAGGGAAACACTGAAGCTTTCTTT.

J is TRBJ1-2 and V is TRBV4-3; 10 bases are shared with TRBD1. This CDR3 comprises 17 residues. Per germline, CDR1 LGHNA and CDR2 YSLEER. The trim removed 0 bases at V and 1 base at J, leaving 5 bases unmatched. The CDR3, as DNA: TGCGCCAGCAGCCAAGATGGACAGGGGGGTTATAACTATGGCTACACCTTC. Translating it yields CASSQDGQGGYNYGYTF.

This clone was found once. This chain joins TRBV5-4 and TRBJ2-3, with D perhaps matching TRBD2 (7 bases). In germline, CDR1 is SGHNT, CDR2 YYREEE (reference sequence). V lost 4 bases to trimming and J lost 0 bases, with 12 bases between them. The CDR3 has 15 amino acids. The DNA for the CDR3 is TGTGCCAGCAGCAGGGGGGGGACTAGCACAGATACGCAGTATTTT. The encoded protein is CASSRGGTSTDTQYF. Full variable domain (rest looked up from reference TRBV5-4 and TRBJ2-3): ETGVTQSPTHLIKTRGQQVTLRCSSQSGHNTVSWYQQALGQGPQFIFQYYREEENGRGNFPPRFSGLQFPNYSSELNVNALELDDSALYLCASSRGGTSTDTQYFGPGTRLTVL.

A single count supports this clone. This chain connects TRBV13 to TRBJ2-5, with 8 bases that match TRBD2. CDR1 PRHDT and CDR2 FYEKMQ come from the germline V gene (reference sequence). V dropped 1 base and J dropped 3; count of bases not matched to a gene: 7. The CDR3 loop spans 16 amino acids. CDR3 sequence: CASSLAQPGGKETQYF. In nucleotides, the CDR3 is TGTGCCAGCAGCTTAGCCCAGCCGGGAGGGAAAGAGACCCAGTACTTC.

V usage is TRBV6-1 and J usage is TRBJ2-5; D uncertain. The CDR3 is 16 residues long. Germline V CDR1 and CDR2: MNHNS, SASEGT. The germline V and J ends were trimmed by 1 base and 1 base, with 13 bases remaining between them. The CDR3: CASSEVRRLGQETQYF. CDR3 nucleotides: TGTGCCAGCAGTGAAGTTAGGCGGTTGGGCCAAGAGACCCAGTACTTC.